This TCR beta chain was captured by sequencing in a study of cytomegalovirus exposure and HLA in healthy donors. Study-wide results and caveats: It was shown in a later analysis that HLA-associated TCR beta chains were more clonally expanded than other, equally common chains. A later analysis found TCR association rates differed by HLA locus, highest for DRB1 and lowest for HLA-C. High sensitivity and specificity were reportedly achieved when the classifier diagnosed cytomegalovirus status.

The germline gives CDR1 MNHNS, CDR2 SASEGT. V gave up 6 bases and J gave up 2 bases, with 8 bases separating them. The CDR3 extends over 13 amino acids. Amplification used 60 Vbeta primers and 13 Jbeta primers. How the authors handled the data: In a later analysis, of around 83 million unique beta chains, 9 million to 11 million appeared in at least two donors. TCRdb's table, derived via immunoSEQ multiplex PCR, lists solely in-frame clones and lacks some. V and J calls plus clone size are reproduced from that table; the DNA served to infer D and trimming. This table has just over 200,000 clones, about 81% appearing once. A note on this clone: As yet, its antigen is unknown.

The sequence was collected from a woman in her 40s in good health and CMV-seronegative. The chain is built from TRBV6-1 and TRBJ1-5, with D uncertain. The sequenced sample was PBMCs. CDR3 sequence (DNA): TGTGCCAGCAGCCTATTGGGCAATCAGCCCCAGCATTTT. Encoded protein: CASSLLGNQPQHF.